Listed below are T cell receptor beta chains from one sample, sequenced in a study of glioma-infiltrating T cells. In TCRdb, the multiplex PCR reads were re-called with MiXCR into one record per CDR3 protein. Of tens of thousands of distinct CDR3 sequences listed, about a quarter were seen once; the top ten hold about 6.6%. The sequencing input was glioma tissue, nonneoplastic brain tissue, or PBMCs (not recorded which). The receptors come from a human donor with low-grade glioma or glioblastoma, undergoing nonglioma brain surgery, or in good health (not recorded which). Each CDR3 is given with its conserved first and last residue. The D gene is left open where the match is weak. Only part of the rows carry a size: once, few, many, or a class if the clone is expanded.

J: TRBJ2-7; V: TRBV29-1; size: few; D: TRBD1; DNA: TGCAGCGCCGACAGGGGGCGCGAGCAGTACTTC; CDR3: CSADRGREQYF
J: TRBJ2-5; V: TRBV30; size: NA; D: NA; DNA: TGTGCCTGGAGTGTGGACCTAATTATCGAGACCCAGTACTTC; CDR3: CAWSVDLIIETQYF
J: TRBJ2-7; V: TRBV4-2; size: NA; D: TRBD2; DNA: TGTGCCAGGAGCCAGACCCGGGACTACCCCTACGAGCAGTACTTC; CDR3: CARSQTRDYPYEQYF
J: TRBJ2-1; V: TRBV19; size: many; D: TRBD2; DNA: TGTGCCAGTAGCCGATCCGGGACTAGCCCCTCCTACAATGAGCAGTTCTTC; CDR3: CASSRSGTSPSYNEQFF
J: TRBJ2-1; V: TRBV7-8; size: once; D: NA; DNA: TGTGCCAGCAGCTTAGGAGCGGAAGAACGCAATGAGCAGTTCTTC; CDR3: CASSLGAEERNEQFF
J: TRBJ1-2; V: TRBV3-1; size: few; D: NA; DNA: TGTGCCAGCAGCCAAGATAACAGCCTACCTGTCTATGGCTACACCTTC; CDR3: CASSQDNSLPVYGYTF
J: TRBJ2-5; V: TRBV18; size: many; D: TRBD1; DNA: TGTGCCAGCACGACAGGGCTCCAAGAGACCCAGTACTTC; CDR3: CASTTGLQETQYF
J: TRBJ2-3; V: TRBV11-1; size: few; D: NA; DNA: TGTGCCAGCAGCGCGGACCTCAGGAGCACAGATACGCAGTATTTT; CDR3: CASSADLRSTDTQYF
J: TRBJ2-7; V: TRBV15; size: many; D: TRBD1; DNA: TGTGCCACCAGCAGAGATGTGCAGGGGGCAGAAGAGCAGTACTTC; CDR3: CATSRDVQGAEEQYF
J: TRBJ2-1; V: TRBV2; size: NA; D: NA; DNA: TGTGCCAGCCGCCGGGACTCCTCGAGCTCCTACAATGAGCAGTTCTTC; CDR3: CASRRDSSSSYNEQFF
J: TRBJ2-7; V: TRBV27; size: many; D: TRBD2; DNA: TGTGCCAGCAGTTCCGGGACTAGCGGGAGGCGGTCCTACGAGCAGTACTTC; CDR3: CASSSGTSGRRSYEQYF
J: TRBJ2-3; V: TRBV11-2; size: NA; D: NA; DNA: TGTGCCAGCAGCTTAGTGGTCGCAGAGAGCACAGATACGCAGTATTTT; CDR3: CASSLVVAESTDTQYF
J: TRBJ1-5; V: TRBV12-3/TRBV12-4; size: NA; D: NA; DNA: TGTGCCAGCAGTTGGGACGATAGCAATCAGCCCCAGCATTTT; CDR3: CASSWDDSNQPQHF
J: TRBJ2-5; V: TRBV4-2; size: NA; D: TRBD2; DNA: TGTGCCAGCAGCCAAACTAGCGGGGGGGCAGGGGAGACCCAGTACTTC; CDR3: CASSQTSGGAGETQYF
J: TRBJ2-7; V: TRBV10-3; size: many; D: NA; DNA: TGTGCCATCAGTGAGATCCGGGAGAAGCCCTACGAGCAGTACTTC; CDR3: CAISEIREKPYEQYF
J: TRBJ2-3; V: TRBV12-3/TRBV12-4; size: NA; D: TRBD2; DNA: TGTGCCAGCATTCTGACCCTAGCGGGGGGAACAGATACGCAGTATTTT; CDR3: CASILTLAGGTDTQYF
J: TRBJ2-1; V: TRBV6-6; size: many; D: TRBD1; DNA: TGTGCCAGCAGTTACGACAGGGGGTTGAGGTACAATGAGCAGTTCTTC; CDR3: CASSYDRGLRYNEQFF
J: TRBJ2-7; V: TRBV7-2; size: NA; D: NA; DNA: TGTGCCAGCAGCTTAGCCAGATCCCCAGGGGGGGAGCAGTACTTC; CDR3: CASSLARSPGGEQYF
J: TRBJ2-5; V: TRBV6-6; size: many; D: NA; DNA: TGTGCCAGCAGTTACTGGGACCGAGGGACCCAGTACTTC; CDR3: CASSYWDRGTQYF
J: TRBJ1-1; V: TRBV7-9; size: many; D: NA; DNA: TGTGCCAGCAGCGCGGACAGTGTAAGGAACACTGAAGCTTTCTTT; CDR3: CASSADSVRNTEAFF
J: TRBJ2-2; V: TRBV18; size: many; D: NA; DNA: TGTGCCAGCTCACCACTCCCCGGGGAGCTGTTTTTT; CDR3: CASSPLPGELFF